These 2 T cell receptor beta chains share one sample of origin, sequenced in a study of shared clonotypes between healthy human individuals (dated by TCRdb to the early 2020s). Libraries were prepared through the immunoSEQ multiplex PCR assay. Drawn from immuneACCESS, this table holds only the in-frame rearrangements with V and J called that TCRdb kept. Clones are partly lost; checked studies trace under half to an unresolved V gene and leave the rest unexplained. The sample table records around 2.1 million clones; almost 96% of these occur just once. The top ten constitute around 0.13% of the sample. Sequencing was carried out using naive CD4+ T cells sorted from blood. The cell subset or site label corresponds to: CD45RA+ positively selected. These receptors came from a man between 18 and 35 years old in good health.

This chain uses TRBV7-2 with TRBJ2-3; D ambiguous. V was shortened by 4 bases and J by 0 bases, with 14 bases between the two germline ends. The germline CDR1 and CDR2 sequences are SGHTA and FQGNSA. The CDR3 length is 16 residues. CDR3 protein: CASSSSLTVSTDTQYF. CDR3 nucleotide sequence: TGTGCCAGCAGCTCTTCTTTGACCGTGAGCACAGATACGCAGTATTTT.

The sample holds one count of this clone. DNA for the CDR3: TGTGCCAGCAGCGCAGGGGTGTCGGGAAATCAGCCCCAGCATTTT. Encoded protein: CASSAGVSGNQPQHF. V usage is TRBV28 and J usage is TRBJ1-5; D is possibly TRBD1 (6 bases). The germline V gene has CDR1 MDHEN and CDR2 SYDVKM. The CDR3 has 15 residues. The germline V and J ends were trimmed by 6 bases and 4 bases, with 16 bases remaining between them.